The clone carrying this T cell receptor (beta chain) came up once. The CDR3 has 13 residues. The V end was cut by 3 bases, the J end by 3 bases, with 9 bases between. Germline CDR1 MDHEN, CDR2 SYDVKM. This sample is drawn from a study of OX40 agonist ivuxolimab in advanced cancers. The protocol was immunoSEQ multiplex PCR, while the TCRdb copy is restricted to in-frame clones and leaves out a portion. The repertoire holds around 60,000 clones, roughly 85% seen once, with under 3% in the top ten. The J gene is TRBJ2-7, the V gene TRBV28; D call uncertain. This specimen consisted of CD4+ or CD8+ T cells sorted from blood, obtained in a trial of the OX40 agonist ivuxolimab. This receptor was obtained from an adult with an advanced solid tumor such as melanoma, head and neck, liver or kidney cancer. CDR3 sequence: CASSLVDLYEQYF. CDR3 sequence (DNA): TGTGCCAGCAGTTTGGTAGACCTCTACGAGCAGTACTTC.